One sample yielded the 18 T cell receptor beta chains listed below, sequenced in a study of cytomegalovirus exposure and HLA in healthy donors. Primers included in the PCR were 60 Vbeta and 13 Jbeta primers. Method: immunoSEQ multiplex PCR; TCRdb's copy keeps in-frame clones and lacks some. The table lists approximately 170,000 clones, around 62% of them singletons, with 2.5% to 3% in the top ten. The source material was PBMCs. These receptor sequences come from a man aged 35-49 years in good health and CMV-seronegative.

The V call is TRBV11-2, the J call TRBJ2-7, with D perhaps TRBD2 (6 bases). The CDR3 sequence is 14 residues long. V lost 4 bases to trimming and J lost 3 bases, with 13 bases between them. Germline V CDR1 and CDR2: SGHAT, FQNNGV. The CDR3 loop is CASSSGTADYEQYF. The CDR3 DNA sequence: TGTGCCAGCAGCTCAGGGACTGCAGACTACGAGCAGTACTTC.

The chain recombines TRBV25-1 with TRBJ2-7, with TRBD2 matching 8 bases. Germline values: CDR1 MGHDK, CDR2 SYGVNS. After removal of 3 bases from V and 8 bases from J, the junction contained 15 bases not matched to a gene. CDR3 length equals 16 residues. The DNA for the CDR3 is TGTGCCAGCAGTGATTCGGGGGGGGCGGCCGGGACCAAGCAGTACTTC. This sequence encodes CASSDSGGAAGTKQYF.

This chain joins TRBV6-1 and TRBJ2-5, with 9 bases lining up with TRBD1. The DNA end is a closer match to TRBJ2-7, so the J assignment may be wrong. CDR1 MNHNS and CDR2 SASEGT come from the germline V gene. CDR3 length: 15 amino acids. CDR3 amino acids: CASSPGQGWSYEQYF. CDR3 nucleotides: TGTGCCAGCAGTCCGGGACAGGGATGGAGCTACGAGCAGTACTTC.

V and J are TRBV19 and TRBJ1-2; 7 nucleotides match TRBD1. Germline CDR1 is LNHDA and CDR2 is SQIVND (reference sequence). The CDR3 runs 15 residues. The V segment lost 8 bases and the J segment 0 bases; nucleotides outside the gene matches: 9. DNA of the CDR3: TGTGCCAGTCACCGGGACAGAACTACTAACTATGGCTACACCTTC. Translated, it gives CASHRDRTTNYGYTF.

The chain has TRBV7-8 and TRBJ1-1, with a weak D call TRBD1 (5 bases). The CDR3 is 12 residues long. Germline V gives CDR1 SGHVS, CDR2 FQNEAQ. Trimming removed 6 bases from V and 4 bases from J, with 9 bases in between. The CDR3 spells CASRGRGTEAFF. The DNA of the CDR3 is TGTGCCAGCAGGGGGCGAGGCACTGAAGCTTTCTTT.

This clone was seen a handful of times. V usage is TRBV12-5 and J usage is TRBJ1-2, with D perhaps matching TRBD1 (6 bases). Germline CDR1 reads LGHNT; CDR2 reads FRNRAP. Deletions cut 5 bases from V and 4 bases from J, with 14 bases between. The CDR3 contains 14 residues. The CDR3 region has the DNA TGTGCTAGTGGTCCACCAAGGGGGACCTATGGCTACACCTTC. This encodes CASGPPRGTYGYTF.

The V and J genes are TRBV7-9 and TRBJ2-7; 12 nucleotides align to TRBD1. From germline, CDR1 is SEHNR and CDR2 FQNEAQ (reference sequence). Trimming removed 2 bases from V and 6 bases from J; junction bases left unmatched: 5. The CDR3 is made up of 15 amino acids. CDR3 amino acids: CASSLPRDRGLEQYF. The CDR3 DNA reads TGTGCCAGCAGCTTACCCCGGGACAGGGGGCTCGAGCAGTACTTC.

This chain uses TRBV19 with TRBJ1-2; the D is unclear. V was shortened by 1 base and J by 4 bases, with 10 bases between the two germline ends. CDR1 is LNHDA, CDR2 SQIVND, per germline (reference sequence). This CDR3 is 14 amino acids long. CDR3 coding DNA: TGTGCCAGTAGTATAGTCGGGAGGGCCTATGGCTACACCTTC. This encodes CASSIVGRAYGYTF.

This chain uses TRBV9 with TRBJ2-3; 11 bases line up with TRBD2. Germline V gives CDR1 SGDLS, CDR2 YYNGEE. The trim removed 4 bases at V and 5 bases at J, leaving 3 bases unmatched. The CDR3 has 14 amino acids. The CDR3, as DNA: TGTGCCAGCAGCCTTGGGACTAGCGGAGATACGCAGTATTTT. The encoded protein is CASSLGTSGDTQYF.

The CDR3: CASSLRGVDTGELFF. The CDR3 nucleotides are TGTGCCAGCAGCTTAAGGGGTGTGGACACCGGGGAGCTGTTTTTT. This chain uses TRBV7-2 with TRBJ2-2; D perhaps matches TRBD1 (5 bases). The CDR3 has 15 residues. CDR1 and CDR2 from the germline V gene are SGHTA and FQGNSA. Trimming pared 2 bases from V and 3 bases from J, leaving 10 bases between.

As concerns this clone: An end of the junction does not agree with germline; a read error may underlie this. V is TRBV20-1 and J is TRBJ2-7, with D maybe TRBD1 (7 bases). Germline V gives CDR1 DFQATT, CDR2 SNEGSKA (reference sequence). This CDR3 spans 11 amino acids. The CDR3 DNA follows: TGCAGTGCTAGATTCGACAGGGACTCTGTGTTC. Translating it yields CSARFDRDSVF.

The V gene is TRBV7-9, the J gene TRBJ1-2; 8 positions agree with TRBD1. With 0 bases clipped from V and 0 bases from J, the junction kept 3 bases outside the gene matches. The CDR3 is 16 amino acids. Germline CDR1 and CDR2: SEHNR and FQNEAQ (reference sequence). The CDR3, as DNA: TGTGCCAGCAGCTTAGCGGGGACAGGAGCTAACTATGGCTACACCTTC. It specifies CASSLAGTGANYGYTF.

This clone has a handful of counts. The gene calls are TRBV19 and TRBJ1-6, with TRBD1 as a possible D gene (6 bases). The CDR3 length is 15 residues. The V gene's germline CDR1 is LNHDA and CDR2 SQIVND (reference sequence). V was pared by 6 bases and J by 7 bases, with 16 bases between. The CDR3 region is CASSSQGNNNSPLHF. CDR3 nucleotide sequence: TGTGCCAGTAGCAGCCAGGGGAATAACAATTCACCCCTCCACTTT. Filled out from reference TRBV19 and TRBJ1-6, the complete variable domain reads DGGITQSPKYLFRKEGQNVTLSCEQNLNHDAMYWYRQDPGQGLRLIYYSQIVNDFQKGDIAEGYSVSREKKESFPLTVTSAQKNPTAFYLCASSSQGNNNSPLHFGNGTRLTVT.

This clone turned up a few times. One junction end does not reproduce the germline sequence, and a read error may be involved. The chain couples TRBV27 to TRBJ2-1, with 8 bases identical to TRBD2. Germline V lookup: CDR1 MNHEY, CDR2 SMNVEV (reference sequence). This CDR3 is 12 amino acids long. The CDR3 coding sequence is TGTGCCAGCAGTGTATCCGGGACTAGTCAGTTCTTC. Translating it yields CASSVSGTSQFF.

The V call is TRBV4-1, the J call TRBJ2-1; 9 nucleotides agree with TRBD1. Trimming at V came to 3 bases and at J to 4 bases, leaving 10 bases not matched to a gene. The CDR3 loop spans 17 amino acids. Germline CDR1 and CDR2: MGHRA and YSYEKL. Here the CDR3 DNA reads TGCGCCAGCAGCCAGTACTCCGGGACAGGGTTGTACAATGAGCAGTTCTTC. Protein: CASSQYSGTGLYNEQFF.

The rearrangement joins TRBV28 to TRBJ1-4; unclear D gene. Trimming removed 1 base from V and 6 bases from J, with 12 bases in between. CDR3 length: 15 amino acids. CDR1 is MDHEN, CDR2 SYDVKM, per germline. The CDR3: CASSLFGGMHEKLFF. CDR3 DNA: TGTGCCAGCAGTTTATTTGGAGGTATGCATGAAAAACTGTTTTTT.

In this sample, this clone turned up once. The CDR3 DNA reads as TGTGCCACCAGCAGAGATAGGGGGCTCGAGCAGTACTTC. Protein sequence: CATSRDRGLEQYF. V and J are TRBV15 and TRBJ2-7, with 7 bases that match TRBD1. Unmatched junction bases numbered 2, after V lost 0 bases and J lost 6 bases. CDR1 and CDR2 (germline): LNHNV, YYDKDF (reference sequence). There are 13 residues in the CDR3.

The chain has TRBV6-6 and TRBJ2-5; TRBD2 aligns across 7 bases. This CDR3 comprises 14 residues. Germline CDR1 is MNHNY and CDR2 is SVGAGI (reference sequence). The V gene end was trimmed by 6 bases and the J gene end by 3 bases; junction bases not matched to a gene: 7. The CDR3 DNA reads TGTGCCAGCAGACTAAGCGGGGCCGAAGAGACCCAGTACTTC. Amino acid sequence: CASRLSGAEETQYF.